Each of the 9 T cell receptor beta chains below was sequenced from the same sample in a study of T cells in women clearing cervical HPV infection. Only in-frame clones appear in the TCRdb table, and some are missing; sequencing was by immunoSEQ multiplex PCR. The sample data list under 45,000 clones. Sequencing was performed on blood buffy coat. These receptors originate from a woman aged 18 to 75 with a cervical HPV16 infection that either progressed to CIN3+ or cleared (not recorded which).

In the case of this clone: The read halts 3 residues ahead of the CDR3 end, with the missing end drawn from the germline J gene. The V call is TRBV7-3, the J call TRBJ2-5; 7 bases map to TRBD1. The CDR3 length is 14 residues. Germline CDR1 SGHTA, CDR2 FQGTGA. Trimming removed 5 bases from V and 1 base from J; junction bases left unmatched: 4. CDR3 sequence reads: CASSPGQPQETQYF. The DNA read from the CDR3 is TGTGCCAGCAGCCCGGGACAGCCCCAAGAGACC.

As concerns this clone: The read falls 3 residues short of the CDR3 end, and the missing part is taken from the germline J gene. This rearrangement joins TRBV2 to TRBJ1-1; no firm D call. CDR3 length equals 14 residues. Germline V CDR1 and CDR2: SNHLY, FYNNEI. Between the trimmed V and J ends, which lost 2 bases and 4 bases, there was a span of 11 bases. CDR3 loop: CASSERGISTEAFF. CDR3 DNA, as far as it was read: TGTGCCAGCAGTGAACGCGGGATTAGCACTGAA.

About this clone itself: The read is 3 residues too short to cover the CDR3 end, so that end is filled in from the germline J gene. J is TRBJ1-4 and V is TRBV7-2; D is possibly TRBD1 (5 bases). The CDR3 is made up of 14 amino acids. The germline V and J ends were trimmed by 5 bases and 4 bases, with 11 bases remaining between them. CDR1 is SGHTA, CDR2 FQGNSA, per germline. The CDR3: CASSRRQSNEKLFF. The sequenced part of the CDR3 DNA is TGTGCCAGCAGCCGTCGACAGAGTAATGAAAAA. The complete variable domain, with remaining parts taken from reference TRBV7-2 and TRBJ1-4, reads GAGVSQSPSNKVTEKGKDVELRCDPISGHTALYWYRQSLGQGLEFLIYFQGNSAPDKSGLPSDRFSAERTGGSVSTLTIQRTQQEDSAVYLCASSRRQSNEKLFFGSGTQLSVL.

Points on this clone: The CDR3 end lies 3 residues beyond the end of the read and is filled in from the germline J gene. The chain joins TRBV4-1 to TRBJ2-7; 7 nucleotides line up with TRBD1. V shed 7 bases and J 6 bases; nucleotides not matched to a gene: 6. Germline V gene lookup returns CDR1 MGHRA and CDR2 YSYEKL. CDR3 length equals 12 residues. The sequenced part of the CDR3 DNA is TGCGCCAGCAAACAGGGGCAAGGCGAG. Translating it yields CASKQGQGE. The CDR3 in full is CASKQGQGEQYF.

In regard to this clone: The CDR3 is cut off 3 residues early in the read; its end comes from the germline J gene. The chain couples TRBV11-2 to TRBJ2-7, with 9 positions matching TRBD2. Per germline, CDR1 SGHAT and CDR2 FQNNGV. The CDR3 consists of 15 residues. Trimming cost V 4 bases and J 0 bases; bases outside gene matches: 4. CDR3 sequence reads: CASSSLAGLSYEQYF. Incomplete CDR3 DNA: TGTGCCAGCAGCTCACTAGCGGGTCTCTCCTACGAG.

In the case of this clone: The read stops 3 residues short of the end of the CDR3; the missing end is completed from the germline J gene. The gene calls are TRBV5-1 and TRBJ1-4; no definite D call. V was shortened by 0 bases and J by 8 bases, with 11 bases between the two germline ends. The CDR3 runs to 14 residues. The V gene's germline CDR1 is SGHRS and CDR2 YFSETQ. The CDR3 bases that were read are TGCGCCAGCAGCTTGGGAGGGTCGGAAGAAAAA. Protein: CASSLGGSEEK. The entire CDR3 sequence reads CASSLGGSEEKLFF.

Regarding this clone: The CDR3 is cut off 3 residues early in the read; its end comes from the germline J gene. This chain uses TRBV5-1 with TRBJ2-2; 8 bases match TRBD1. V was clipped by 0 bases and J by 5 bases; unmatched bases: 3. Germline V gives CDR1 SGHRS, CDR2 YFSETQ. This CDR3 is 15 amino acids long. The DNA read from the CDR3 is TGCGCCAGCAGCTTGGGGACAGGGACGACCGGGGAG. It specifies CASSLGTGTTGE. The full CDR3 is CASSLGTGTTGELFF.

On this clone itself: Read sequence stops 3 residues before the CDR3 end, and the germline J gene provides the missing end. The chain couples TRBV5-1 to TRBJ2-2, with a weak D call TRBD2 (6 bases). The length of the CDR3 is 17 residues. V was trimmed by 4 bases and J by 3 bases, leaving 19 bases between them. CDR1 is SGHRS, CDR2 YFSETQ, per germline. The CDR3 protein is CASSTSPVREDTGELFF. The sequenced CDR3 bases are TGCGCCAGCAGCACCTCCCCGGTCAGGGAGGACACCGGGGAG. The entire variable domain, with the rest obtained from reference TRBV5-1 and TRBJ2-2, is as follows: KAGVTQTPRYLIKTRGQQVTLSCSPISGHRSVSWYQQTPGQGLQFLFEYFSETQRNKGNFPGRFSGRQFSNSRSEMNVSTLELGDSALYLCASSTSPVREDTGELFFGEGSRLTVL.

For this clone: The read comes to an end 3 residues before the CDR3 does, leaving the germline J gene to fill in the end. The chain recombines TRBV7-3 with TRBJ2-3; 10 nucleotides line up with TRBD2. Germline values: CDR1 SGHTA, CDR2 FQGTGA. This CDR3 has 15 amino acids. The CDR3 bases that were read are TGTGCCAGCAGCCCCAGCGGGGGGGCTGGTCAGACG. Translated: CASSPSGGAGQT. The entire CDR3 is CASSPSGGAGQTQYF.